This T cell receptor (beta chain) was captured by sequencing in a study of blood T cell repertoires in COVID-19. Study details: Spain, Italy and the United States supplied samples that represented acute and convalescent COVID-19.

In the original workflow: Estimated nucleated cell counts came from reference gene primer amplification. Assay: immunoSEQ multiplex PCR; the TCRdb copy retains only in-frame clones and omits some. The DNA was the basis for D and trimming; V, J and clone size are from that table. The sample lists around 240,000 clones, approximately 86% seen once, with about 2.9% in the top ten. The V and J ends lost 6 bases and 6 bases, in that order; junction bases with no gene match: 12. The CDR3 loop spans 16 amino acids. CDR1 SNHLY and CDR2 FYNNEI come from the germline V gene. The TCR comes from a woman aged 30 to 39 who had recovered from COVID-19. Material: peripheral blood. This chain connects TRBV2 to TRBJ1-5; TRBD1 matches at 9 bases. In DNA, the CDR3 is TGTGCCAGCAGGGGGTTCGGCGGGACAGGGTTTCAGCCCCAGCATTTT. Its protein is CASRGFGGTGFQPQHF.